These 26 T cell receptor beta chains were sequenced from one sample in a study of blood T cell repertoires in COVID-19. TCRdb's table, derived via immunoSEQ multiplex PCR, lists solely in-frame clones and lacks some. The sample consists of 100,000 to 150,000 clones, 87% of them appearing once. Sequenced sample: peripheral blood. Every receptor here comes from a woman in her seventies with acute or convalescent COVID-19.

The DNA of the CDR3 is TGTGCCAGTAGTTTCAGGGGGAGGAGTGGCTACACCTTC. It yields the protein CASSFRGRSGYTF. This chain links TRBV19 with TRBJ1-2; 7 bases are a match to TRBD1. Germline loops: CDR1 LNHDA, CDR2 SQIVND (reference sequence). The CDR3 sequence is 13 residues long. The trim removed 5 bases at V and 7 bases at J, leaving 7 bases unmatched.

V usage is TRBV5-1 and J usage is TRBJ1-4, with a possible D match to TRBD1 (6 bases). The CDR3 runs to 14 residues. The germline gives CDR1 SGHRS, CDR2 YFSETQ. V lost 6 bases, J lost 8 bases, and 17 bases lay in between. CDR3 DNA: TGCGCCAGCAAAATACAGGGAGCCGGGGAAAAACTGTTTTTT. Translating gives CASKIQGAGEKLFF.

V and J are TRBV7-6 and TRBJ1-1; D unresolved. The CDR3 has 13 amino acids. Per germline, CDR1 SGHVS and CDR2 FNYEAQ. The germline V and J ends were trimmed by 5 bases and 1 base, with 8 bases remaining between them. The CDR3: CASSLQPNTEAFF. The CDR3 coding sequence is TGTGCCAGCAGCCTACAGCCGAACACTGAAGCTTTCTTT. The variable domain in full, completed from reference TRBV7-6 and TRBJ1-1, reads GAGVSQSPRYKVTKRGQDVALRCDPISGHVSLYWYRQALGQGPEFLTYFNYEAQQDKSGLPNDRFSAERPEGSISTLTIQRTEQRDSAMYRCASSLQPNTEAFFGQGTRLTVV.

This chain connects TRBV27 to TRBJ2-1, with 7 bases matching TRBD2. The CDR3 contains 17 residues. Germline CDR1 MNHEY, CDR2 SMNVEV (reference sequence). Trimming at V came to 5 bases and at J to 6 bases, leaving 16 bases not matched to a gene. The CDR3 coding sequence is TGTGCCAGCAGTCCCCCGGGGGGTTTGAGGGTATCCAATGAGCAGTTCTTC. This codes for CASSPPGGLRVSNEQFF.

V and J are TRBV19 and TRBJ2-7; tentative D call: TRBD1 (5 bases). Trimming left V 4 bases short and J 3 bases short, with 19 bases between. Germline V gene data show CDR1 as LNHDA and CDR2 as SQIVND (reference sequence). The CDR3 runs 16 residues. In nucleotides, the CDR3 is TGTGCCAGTAGTACCAGGGTACAGCTCTATTTCTACGAGCAGTACTTC. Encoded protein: CASSTRVQLYFYEQYF.

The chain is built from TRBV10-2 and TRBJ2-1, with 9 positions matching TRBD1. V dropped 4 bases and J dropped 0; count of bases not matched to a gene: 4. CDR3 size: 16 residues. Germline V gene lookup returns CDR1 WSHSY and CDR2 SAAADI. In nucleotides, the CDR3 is TGCGCCAGCAGTGGGACAGGGGTTAGCTCCTACAATGAGCAGTTCTTC. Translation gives CASSGTGVSSYNEQFF.

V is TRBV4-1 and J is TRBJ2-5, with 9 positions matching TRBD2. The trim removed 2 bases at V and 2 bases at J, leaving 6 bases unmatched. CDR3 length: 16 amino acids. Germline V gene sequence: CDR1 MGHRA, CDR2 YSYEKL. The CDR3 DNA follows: TGCGCCAGCAGCCAATCTAGACTAGCGGTTCAAGAGACCCAGTACTTC. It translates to CASSQSRLAVQETQYF.

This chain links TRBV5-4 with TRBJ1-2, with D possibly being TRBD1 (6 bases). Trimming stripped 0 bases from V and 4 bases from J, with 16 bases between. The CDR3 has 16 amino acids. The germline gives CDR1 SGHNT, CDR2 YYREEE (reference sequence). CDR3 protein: CASSLARDTLGYGYTF. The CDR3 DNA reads TGTGCCAGCAGCTTGGCCCGGGACACCCTGGGCTATGGCTACACCTTC.

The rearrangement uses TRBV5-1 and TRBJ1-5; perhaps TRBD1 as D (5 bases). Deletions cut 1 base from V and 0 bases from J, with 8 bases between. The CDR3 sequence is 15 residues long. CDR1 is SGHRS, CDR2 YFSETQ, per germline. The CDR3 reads CASSLQGYSNQPQHF. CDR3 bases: TGCGCCAGCAGCTTGCAGGGCTATAGCAATCAGCCCCAGCATTTT. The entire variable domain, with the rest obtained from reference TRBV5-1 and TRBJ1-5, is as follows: KAGVTQTPRYLIKTRGQQVTLSCSPISGHRSVSWYQQTPGQGLQFLFEYFSETQRNKGNFPGRFSGRQFSNSRSEMNVSTLELGDSALYLCASSLQGYSNQPQHFGDGTRLSIL.

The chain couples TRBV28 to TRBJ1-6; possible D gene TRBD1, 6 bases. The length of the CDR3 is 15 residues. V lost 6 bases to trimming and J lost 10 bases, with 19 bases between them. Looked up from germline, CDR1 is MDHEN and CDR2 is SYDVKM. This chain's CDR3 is CASSPGAEGVSPLHF. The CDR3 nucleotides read TGTGCCAGCAGCCCCGGGGCAGAGGGGGTCTCACCCCTCCACTTT.

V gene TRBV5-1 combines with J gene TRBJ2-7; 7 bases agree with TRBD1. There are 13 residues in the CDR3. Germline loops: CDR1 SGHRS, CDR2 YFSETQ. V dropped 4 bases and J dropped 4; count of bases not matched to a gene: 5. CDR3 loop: CASSTDREYEQYF. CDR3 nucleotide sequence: TGCGCCAGCAGCACCGACAGGGAATACGAGCAGTACTTC.

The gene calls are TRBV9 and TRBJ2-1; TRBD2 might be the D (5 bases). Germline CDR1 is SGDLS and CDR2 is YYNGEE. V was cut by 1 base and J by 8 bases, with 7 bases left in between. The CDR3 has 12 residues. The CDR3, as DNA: TGTGCCAGCAGCGTACGAGGGCATGAGCAGTTCTTC. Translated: CASSVRGHEQFF.

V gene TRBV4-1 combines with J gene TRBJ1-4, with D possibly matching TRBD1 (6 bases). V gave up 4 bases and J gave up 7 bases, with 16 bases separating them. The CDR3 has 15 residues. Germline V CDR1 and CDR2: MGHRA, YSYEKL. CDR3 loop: CASSRIQGELEKLFF. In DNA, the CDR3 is TGCGCCAGCAGCCGAATACAGGGAGAACTTGAAAAACTGTTTTTT.

The CDR3 protein is CAWRETQGSNYGYTF. DNA of the CDR3: TGTGCCTGGAGGGAAACACAGGGATCTAACTATGGCTACACCTTC. V is TRBV30 and J is TRBJ1-2; the D gene is possibly TRBD1 (6 bases). This CDR3 is built from 15 residues. V gave up 3 bases and J gave up 0 bases, with 14 bases separating them. CDR1 and CDR2 from the germline V gene are GTSNPN and SVGIG (reference sequence). The variable domain in full, with the rest retrieved from reference TRBV30 and TRBJ1-2, is SQTIHQWPATLVQPVGSPLSLECTVEGTSNPNLYWYRQAAGRGLQLLFYSVGIGQISSEVPQNLSASRPQDRQFILSSKKLLLSDSGFYLCAWRETQGSNYGYTFGSGTRLTVV.

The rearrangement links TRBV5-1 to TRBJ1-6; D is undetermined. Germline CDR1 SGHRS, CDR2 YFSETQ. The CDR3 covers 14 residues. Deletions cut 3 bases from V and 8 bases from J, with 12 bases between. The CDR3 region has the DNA TGCGCCAGCAGCTCCTCGTCAGGTTATTCACCCCTCCACTTT. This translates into CASSSSSGYSPLHF. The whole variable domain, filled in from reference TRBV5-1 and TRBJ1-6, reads KAGVTQTPRYLIKTRGQQVTLSCSPISGHRSVSWYQQTPGQGLQFLFEYFSETQRNKGNFPGRFSGRQFSNSRSEMNVSTLELGDSALYLCASSSSSGYSPLHFGNGTRLTVT.

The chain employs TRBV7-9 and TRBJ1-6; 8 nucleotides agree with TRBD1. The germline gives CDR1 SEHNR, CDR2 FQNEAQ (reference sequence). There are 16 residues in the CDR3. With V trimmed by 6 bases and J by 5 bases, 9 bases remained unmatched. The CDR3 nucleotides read TGTGCCAGCAGGCCGGCCGGGACAGGAAATAATTCACCCCTCCACTTT. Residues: CASRPAGTGNNSPLHF. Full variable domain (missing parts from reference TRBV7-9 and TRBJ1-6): DTGVSQNPRHKITKRGQNVTFRCDPISEHNRLYWYRQTLGQGPEFLTYFQNEAQLEKSRLLSDRFSAERPKGSFSTLEIQRTEQGDSAMYLCASRPAGTGNNSPLHFGNGTRLTVT.

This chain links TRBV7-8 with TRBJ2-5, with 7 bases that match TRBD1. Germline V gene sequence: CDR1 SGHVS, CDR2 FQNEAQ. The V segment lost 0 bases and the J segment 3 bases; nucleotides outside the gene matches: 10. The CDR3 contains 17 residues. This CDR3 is CASSLAPTGYTKETQYF. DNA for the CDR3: TGTGCCAGCAGCTTAGCGCCGACAGGGTATACTAAAGAGACCCAGTACTTC. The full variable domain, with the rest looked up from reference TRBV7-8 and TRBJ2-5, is GAGVSQSPRYKVAKRGQDVALRCDPISGHVSLFWYQQALGQGPEFLTYFQNEAQLDKSGLPSDRFFAERPEGSVSTLKIQRTQQEDSAVYLCASSLAPTGYTKETQYFGPGTRLLVL.

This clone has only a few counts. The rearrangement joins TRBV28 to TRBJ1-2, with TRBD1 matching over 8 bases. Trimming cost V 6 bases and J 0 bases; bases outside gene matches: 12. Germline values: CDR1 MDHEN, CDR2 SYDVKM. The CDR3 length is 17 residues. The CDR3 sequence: CASRSGGTSFTNYGYTF. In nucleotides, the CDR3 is TGTGCCAGCAGGTCAGGGGGCACCTCCTTTACTAACTATGGCTACACCTTC.

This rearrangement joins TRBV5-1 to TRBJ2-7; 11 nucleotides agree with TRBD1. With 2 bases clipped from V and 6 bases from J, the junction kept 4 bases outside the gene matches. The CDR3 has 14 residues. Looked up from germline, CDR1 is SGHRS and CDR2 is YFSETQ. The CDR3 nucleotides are TGCGCCAGCAGCTTCGGACAGGGGGCTGGCGAGCAGTACTTC. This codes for CASSFGQGAGEQYF.

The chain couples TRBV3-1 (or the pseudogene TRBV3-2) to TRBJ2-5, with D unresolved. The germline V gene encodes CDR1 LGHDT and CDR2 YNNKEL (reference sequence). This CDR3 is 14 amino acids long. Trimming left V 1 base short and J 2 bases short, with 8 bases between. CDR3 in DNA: TGTGCCAGCAGCCAAGGAGCTGCGCAAGAGACCCAGTACTTC. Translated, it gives CASSQGAAQETQYF.

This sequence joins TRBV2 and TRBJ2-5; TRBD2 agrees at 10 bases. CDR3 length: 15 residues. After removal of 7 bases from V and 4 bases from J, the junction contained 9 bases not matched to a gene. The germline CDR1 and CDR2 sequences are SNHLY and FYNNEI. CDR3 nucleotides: TGTGCCAGCACCCTAGCGGGGGTTACCTCAGAGACCCAGTACTTC. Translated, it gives CASTLAGVTSETQYF.

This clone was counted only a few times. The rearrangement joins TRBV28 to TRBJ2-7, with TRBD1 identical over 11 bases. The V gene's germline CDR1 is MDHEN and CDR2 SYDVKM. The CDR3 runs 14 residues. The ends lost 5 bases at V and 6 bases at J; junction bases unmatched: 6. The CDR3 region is CASSQGDRGTEQYF. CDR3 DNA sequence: TGTGCCAGCAGTCAGGGGGACAGGGGGACCGAGCAGTACTTC.

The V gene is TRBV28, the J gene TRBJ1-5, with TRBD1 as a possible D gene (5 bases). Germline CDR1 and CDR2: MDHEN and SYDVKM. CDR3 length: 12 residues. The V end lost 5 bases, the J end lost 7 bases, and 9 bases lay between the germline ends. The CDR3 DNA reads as TGTGCCAGCAGTGGGGCTCTCCAGCCCCAGCATTTT. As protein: CASSGALQPQHF.

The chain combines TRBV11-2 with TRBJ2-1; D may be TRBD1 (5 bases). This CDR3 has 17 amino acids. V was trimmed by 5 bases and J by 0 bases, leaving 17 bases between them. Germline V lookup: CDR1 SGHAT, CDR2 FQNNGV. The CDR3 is CASSLKGQFFSYNEQFF. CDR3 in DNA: TGTGCCAGCAGCCTAAAGGGGCAGTTTTTCTCCTACAATGAGCAGTTCTTC. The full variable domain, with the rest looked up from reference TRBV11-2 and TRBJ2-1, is EAGVAQSPRYKIIEKRQSVAFWCNPISGHATLYWYQQILGQGPKLLIQFQNNGVVDDSQLPKDRFSAERLKGVDSTLKIQPAKLEDSAVYLCASSLKGQFFSYNEQFFGPGTRLTVL.

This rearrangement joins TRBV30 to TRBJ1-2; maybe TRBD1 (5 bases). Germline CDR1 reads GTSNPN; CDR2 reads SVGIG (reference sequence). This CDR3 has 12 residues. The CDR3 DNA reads TGTGCGGTGGCGTCGGGGGGCTATGGCTACACCTTC. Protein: CAVASGGYGYTF.

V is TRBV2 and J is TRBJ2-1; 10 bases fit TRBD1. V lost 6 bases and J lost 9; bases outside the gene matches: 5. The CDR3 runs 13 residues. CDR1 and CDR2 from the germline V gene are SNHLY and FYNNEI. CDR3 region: CASRTGGAGEQFF. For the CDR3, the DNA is TGTGCCAGCAGGACAGGGGGCGCCGGTGAGCAGTTCTTC.